This entry lists 13 T cell receptor beta chains sequenced from one sample in a study of blood T cell repertoires in COVID-19. Measured with immunoSEQ multiplex PCR; TCRdb has only the in-frame clones, and not every one. The data show hundreds of thousands of clones, with approximately 83% seen just once and roughly 2% held by the top ten. The sequenced sample consisted of PBMCs or T cells enriched from blood (not recorded which). The receptors originated from a man aged 25-45 years who had recovered from COVID-19.

The V gene is TRBV6-5, the J gene TRBJ1-1, with D possibly being TRBD1 (6 bases). Germline CDR1 reads MNHEY; CDR2 reads SVGAGI. The CDR3 is 13 residues long. Trimming left V 7 bases short and J 8 bases short, with 17 bases between. The DNA for the CDR3 is TGTGCCAGCAAAGCAGGGGTTGTCACCGAAGCTTTCTTT. As protein: CASKAGVVTEAFF.

This clone is a singleton in its sample. The rearrangement joins TRBV5-1 to TRBJ1-1; perhaps TRBD1 as D (5 bases). Trimming stripped 4 bases from V and 1 base from J, with 14 bases between. Germline-derived CDR1 and CDR2 are SGHRS and YFSETQ. CDR3 size: 15 residues. The CDR3 sequence: CASSTRQLPNTEAFF. The DNA of the CDR3 is TGCGCCAGCAGCACAAGACAGCTCCCGAACACTGAAGCTTTCTTT.

The CDR3 here is CASRGGHTEAFF. In nucleotides, the CDR3 is TGTGCCAGCCGGGGAGGGCACACTGAAGCTTTCTTT. The V call is TRBV6-5, the J call TRBJ1-1, with no clear D. This CDR3 region has 12 residues. Per the germline V gene, CDR1 is MNHEY and CDR2 is SVGAGI. Trimming left V 8 bases short and J 3 bases short, with 10 bases between.

In this sample, this clone turned up a few times. The chain has TRBV7-2 and TRBJ2-1; 8 bases match TRBD1. Germline values: CDR1 SGHTA, CDR2 FQGNSA. CDR3 size: 16 residues. J lost 10 bases, V lost 3 bases, and 14 bases had no gene match. The CDR3 reads CASSFFSGGLGSEQFF. The CDR3, as DNA: TGTGCCAGCAGCTTTTTCTCAGGGGGCCTTGGGTCCGAGCAGTTCTTC.

The chain is built from TRBV18 and TRBJ2-5; weak D call: TRBD2 (6 bases). CDR3 length: 16 residues. V lost 0 bases and J 5 bases, leaving 16 bases between the germline ends. Germline loops: CDR1 KGHSH, CDR2 LQKENI. CDR3 protein: CASSPPGGARGETQYF. CDR3 bases: TGTGCCAGCTCACCACCGGGCGGGGCCCGGGGCGAGACCCAGTACTTC. Complete variable domain (other parts from reference TRBV18 and TRBJ2-5): NAGVMQNPRHLVRRRGQEARLRCSPMKGHSHVYWYRQLPEEGLKFMVYLQKENIIDESGMPKERFSAEFPKEGPSILRIQQVVRGDSAAYFCASSPPGGARGETQYFGPGTRLLVL.

In this sample, this clone turned up once. The chain uses TRBV3-1 (or the pseudogene TRBV3-2) and TRBJ2-1, with a possible D match to TRBD1 (6 bases). CDR3 length: 18 residues. Trimming removed 0 bases at V and 1 base at J, with 16 bases between. The germline gives CDR1 LGHDT, CDR2 YNNKEL (reference sequence). The CDR3 is CASSQDPVARGSYNEQFF. CDR3 in DNA: TGTGCCAGCAGCCAAGATCCCGTGGCCAGGGGTTCCTACAATGAGCAGTTCTTC.

This clone occurred a few times. The rearrangement joins TRBV7-9 to TRBJ1-5; D is uncertain. V gave up 5 bases and J gave up 6 bases, with 11 bases separating them. The germline V gene encodes CDR1 SEHNR and CDR2 FQNEAQ (reference sequence). The CDR3 consists of 13 residues. The CDR3 DNA is TGTGCCAGCAGCCAAGACTTCGGTCAGCCCCAGCATTTT. It is translated as CASSQDFGQPQHF.

The rearrangement joins TRBV20-1 to TRBJ2-1; D possibly corresponds to TRBD2 (6 bases). Germline V gene lookup returns CDR1 DFQATT and CDR2 SNEGSKA (reference sequence). The CDR3 runs to 14 residues. V lost 3 bases and J 7 bases, leaving 16 bases between the germline ends. DNA for the CDR3: TGCAGTGCTAGTTCCGGGGGTCCGGATAATGAGCAGTTCTTC. It translates to CSASSGGPDNEQFF.

The V and J genes are TRBV9 and TRBJ2-7, with TRBD2 matching over 8 bases. Germline CDR1 SGDLS, CDR2 YYNGEE. The CDR3 runs to 16 residues. V was pared by 4 bases and J by 4 bases, with 13 bases of the junction left unmatched. The CDR3 loop is CASSPRGRGAVYEQYF. CDR3 DNA sequence: TGTGCCAGCAGCCCTAGAGGGCGGGGGGCGGTATACGAGCAGTACTTC.

The gene calls are TRBV6-5 and TRBJ2-1; D unresolved. CDR1 and CDR2 (germline): MNHEY, SVGAGI. The V and J ends lost 4 bases and 7 bases respectively, with 5 bases between them. The CDR3 has 11 residues. The CDR3 protein is CASSSRNEQFF. The CDR3, as DNA: TGTGCCAGCAGTTCTCGGAATGAGCAGTTCTTC.

The CDR3 protein is CATVRQMNTGELFF. The CDR3 nucleotides read TGTGCCACCGTAAGACAGATGAACACCGGGGAGCTGTTTTTT. The V call is TRBV6-5, the J call TRBJ2-2; TRBD1 is a possible D gene (5 bases). The CDR3 is 14 amino acids. Germline CDR1 is MNHEY and CDR2 is SVGAGI. Trimming shortened V by 10 bases and J by 1 base, and 13 bases separated the two germline ends.

The chain uses TRBV5-5 and TRBJ2-5; TRBD2 matches at 13 bases. There are 18 residues in the CDR3. With V trimmed by 0 bases and J by 3 bases, 8 bases remained unmatched. Germline V gives CDR1 SGHKS, CDR2 YYEKEE (reference sequence). CDR3 coding DNA: TGTGCCAGCAGCTTGGGCCGAGGAGGGACTAGCGGGGAAGAGACCCAGTACTTC. Residues: CASSLGRGGTSGEETQYF.

The genes are TRBV30 and TRBJ2-5; TRBD1 matches at 7 bases. Looked up from germline, CDR1 is GTSNPN and CDR2 is SVGIG (reference sequence). The length of the CDR3 is 15 residues. V was clipped by 0 bases and J by 2 bases; unmatched bases: 6. The CDR3, as DNA: TGTGCCTGGAGTGTAAAGACAGGGCCACAAGAGACCCAGTACTTC. Amino acid sequence: CAWSVKTGPQETQYF.